The sample holds a few counts of the clone carrying this T cell receptor (beta chain). Its antigen is not known. Sequencing relied on a cDNA template that was reverse transcribed from extracted RNA. Assay: immunoSEQ multiplex PCR; the TCRdb copy retains only in-frame clones and omits some. The repertoire holds 120,000 or so clones, with about 51% as singletons. The study team obtained lesional scalp punch biopsies and peripheral blood from alopecia areata patients. This sample was taken from a study of CD8+ T cells in alopecia areata. Study findings and constraints: Higher clonality than in normal scalp was seen in lesional scalp, especially alopecia totalis/universalis. Scalp samples also yield sequences of resident alphabeta T cells from normal skin.

Germline lookup yields CDR1 GTSNPN and CDR2 SVGIG (reference sequence). This CDR3 has 12 residues. V dropped 0 bases and J dropped 5 bases, with 5 bases sitting between them. The receptor was derived from a human donor with alopecia areata. The sample was NKG2D-low CD8+ T cells sorted from blood. V usage is TRBV30 and J usage is TRBJ2-1; D uncertain. In DNA, the CDR3 is TGTGCCTGGAGTGTTAGACACAATGAGCAGTTCTTC. This translates into CAWSVRHNEQFF.